What follows are 2 T cell receptor beta chains derived from one specimen sequenced in a study of shared clonotypes between healthy human individuals. Using immunoSEQ multiplex PCR, the repertoire was profiled, and TCRdb retains in-frame clones only, with some absent. The data show about 600,000 clones, about 95% seen once. CD8 cells classed as naive were CD45RO-negative and positively selected for CCR7, excluding terminally differentiated effector memory CD45RA+ cells. The sample was naive CD8+ T cells sorted from blood. These receptors originate from a woman aged 25-40 years in good health.

The chain recombines TRBV29-1 with TRBJ2-7; weak D call: TRBD1 (6 bases). Per germline, CDR1 SQVTM and CDR2 ANQGSEA. V gave up 1 base and J gave up 2 bases, with 12 bases separating them. The CDR3 covers 14 residues. The CDR3 coding sequence is TGCAGCGTTGAAGGAGAGAAGGGGGCCTACGAGCAGTACTTC. Translation gives CSVEGEKGAYEQYF.

The chain is built from TRBV27 and TRBJ1-3; TRBD1 matches at 7 bases. CDR1 MNHEY and CDR2 SMNVEV come from the germline V gene (reference sequence). J was trimmed by 4 bases and V by 4 bases; bases with no gene match: 10. This CDR3 has 16 residues. CDR3 sequence (DNA): TGTGCCAGCAGTTCGACAGGGTTTGGAGGGGGAAACACCATATATTTT. Residues: CASSSTGFGGGNTIYF.